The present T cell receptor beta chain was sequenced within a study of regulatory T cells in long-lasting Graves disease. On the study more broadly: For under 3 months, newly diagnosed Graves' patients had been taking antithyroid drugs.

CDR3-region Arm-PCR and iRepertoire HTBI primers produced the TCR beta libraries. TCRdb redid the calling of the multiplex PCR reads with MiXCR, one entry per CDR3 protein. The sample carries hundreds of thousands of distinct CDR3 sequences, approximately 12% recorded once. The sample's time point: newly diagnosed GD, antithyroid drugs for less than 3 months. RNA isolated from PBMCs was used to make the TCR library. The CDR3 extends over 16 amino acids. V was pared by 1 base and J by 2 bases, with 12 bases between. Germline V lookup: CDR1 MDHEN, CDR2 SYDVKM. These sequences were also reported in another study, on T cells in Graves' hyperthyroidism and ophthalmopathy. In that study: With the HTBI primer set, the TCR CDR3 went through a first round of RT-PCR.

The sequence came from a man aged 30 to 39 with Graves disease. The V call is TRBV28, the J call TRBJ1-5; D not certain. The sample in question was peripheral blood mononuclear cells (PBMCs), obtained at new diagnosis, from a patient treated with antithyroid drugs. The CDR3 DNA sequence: TGTGCCAGCAGTTTATTTCGGGTTAAGGGCAATCAGCCCCAGCATTTT. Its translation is CASSLFRVKGNQPQHF.